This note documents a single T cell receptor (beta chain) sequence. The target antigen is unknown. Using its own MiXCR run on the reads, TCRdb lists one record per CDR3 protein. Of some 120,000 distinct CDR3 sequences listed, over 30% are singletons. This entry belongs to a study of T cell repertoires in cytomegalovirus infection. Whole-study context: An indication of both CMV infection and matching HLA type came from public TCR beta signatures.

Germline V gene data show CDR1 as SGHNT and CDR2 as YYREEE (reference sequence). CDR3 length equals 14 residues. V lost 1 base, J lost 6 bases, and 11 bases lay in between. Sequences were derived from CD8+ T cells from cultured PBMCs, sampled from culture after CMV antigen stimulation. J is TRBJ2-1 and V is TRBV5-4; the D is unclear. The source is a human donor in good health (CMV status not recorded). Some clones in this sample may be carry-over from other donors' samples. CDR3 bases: TGTGCCAGCAGCTTGTGGGGTCCAGTCAATGAGCAGTTCTTC. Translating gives CASSLWGPVNEQFF.